The TCR beta chain under discussion was sequenced for a study of cytomegalovirus exposure and HLA in healthy donors. Both 60 Vbeta primers and 13 Jbeta primers went into the PCR. Clones were sequenced by immunoSEQ multiplex PCR, and TCRdb holds only the in-frame ones, with some missing. Of 250,000 to 350,000 clones detected, about nine tenths appear once; the ten largest clones hold roughly 4%. Note on this clone: One end of the junction does not line up with germline, which may come from a read error.

The material sequenced was PBMCs. This clonotype was sampled from a man aged 40-50 years in good health and CMV-seropositive.

CDR3 in DNA: TGTGCTAGCAGCTCGACTAGCGCAAGAGGGGCCACCGGGGAGCTGTTTTTT. It translates to CASSSTSARGATGELFF. The rearrangement uses TRBV7-7 and TRBJ2-2, with 8 bases aligning to TRBD2. Germline CDR1 and CDR2: SSHAT and FNYEAQ (reference sequence). The length of the CDR3 is 17 residues.